The entry that follows covers one T cell receptor (beta chain) sequence. This CDR3 contains 14 residues. V shed 3 bases and J shed 6 bases, with 12 bases lying between them. The germline gives CDR1 LGHNA, CDR2 YNFKEQ. TCRdb keeps only in-frame clones here, not all; method: immunoSEQ multiplex PCR. The table includes 15,000 to 20,000 clones, 85% to 95% detected once. These data are taken from a study of T cell repertoires in ileal Crohn's disease. Material: ileal tissue. This chain uses TRBV4-2 with TRBJ2-1; D possibly corresponds to TRBD1 (6 bases). The receptor was derived from an adult with Crohn's disease. For the CDR3, the DNA is TGTGCCAGCAGCCACCCTGGACAGTCCAATGAGCAGTTCTTC. Amino acids: CASSHPGQSNEQFF.